A single sample gave rise to the 9 T cell receptor beta chains below, sequenced in a study of a mutant IDH1 vaccine in newly diagnosed glioma. As to time point: baseline, week 1 (first vaccination visit). Treatment meaning: pre-vaccination baseline after standard-of-care therapy. TCRdb's table, derived via immunoSEQ multiplex PCR, lists solely in-frame clones and lacks some. This sample carries about 70,000 clones, around 88% of them seen once, and the ten largest clones take 4.6%. Sequenced material: peripheral blood mononuclear cells (PBMCs), taken from a glioma patient treated with radiotherapy, temozolomide or both. These TCRs come from a woman aged 18-29 years with glioma. Some clones in this sample may be carry-over from other donors' samples.

The CDR3 region is CASSWGPDGLFF. As DNA, the CDR3 is TGTGCCAGCAGCTGGGGCCCTGATGGACTGTTTTTT. The chain employs TRBV5-6 and TRBJ1-4; a possible D gene is TRBD1 (5 bases). Trimming left V 3 bases short and J 13 bases short, with 13 bases between. This CDR3 contains 12 residues. The germline V gene encodes CDR1 SGHDT and CDR2 YYEEEE.

The chain carries TRBV6-5 and TRBJ2-2, with D hard to call. There are 15 residues in the CDR3. Trimming cost V 0 bases and J 0 bases, with 5 bases left between them. In germline, CDR1 is MNHEY, CDR2 SVGAGI. Written as DNA, the CDR3 is TGTGCCAGCAGTTACTCGGGGACGAACACCGGGGAGCTGTTTTTT. Protein product: CASSYSGTNTGELFF.

The V call is TRBV6-5, the J call TRBJ1-5; tentative D call: TRBD1 (5 bases). The CDR3 runs to 13 residues. V was cut by 8 bases and J by 7 bases, with 15 bases left in between. From germline, CDR1 is MNHEY and CDR2 SVGAGI. In nucleotides, the CDR3 is TGTGCCAGCGGCCCGGGGGGTCGACAGCCCCAGCATTTT. Amino acids: CASGPGGRQPQHF.

The V call is TRBV11-2, the J call TRBJ1-4, with D perhaps TRBD1 (6 bases). CDR1 is SGHAT, CDR2 FQNNGV, per germline. V lost 5 bases and J lost 7, with 14 bases in between. This CDR3 is 14 amino acids long. This chain's CDR3 is CASSPPGAGEKLFF. In DNA form, the CDR3 reads TGTGCCAGCAGCCCCCCAGGGGCGGGTGAAAAACTGTTTTTT.

The CDR3 loop is CSVEDTGGEQYF. In nucleotides, the CDR3 is TGCAGCGTTGAAGATACAGGGGGCGAGCAGTACTTC. The V call is TRBV29-1, the J call TRBJ2-7, with TRBD1 matching over 8 bases. Trimming at V came to 0 bases and at J to 6 bases, leaving 1 base not matched to a gene. Germline CDR1 reads SQVTM; CDR2 reads ANQGSEA. The CDR3 sequence is 12 residues long.

The chain joins TRBV28 to TRBJ2-3; unclear D gene. CDR1 is MDHEN and CDR2 is SYDVKM in the germline V gene. CDR3 length: 11 amino acids. Trimming left V 5 bases short and J 11 bases short, with 11 bases between. The CDR3 nucleotides read TGTGCCAGCAGTAACGGTGGCAAGCAGTATTTT. Its translation is CASSNGGKQYF.

V gene TRBV5-1 combines with J gene TRBJ1-1; 8 nucleotides match TRBD1. CDR1 SGHRS and CDR2 YFSETQ come from the germline V gene. This CDR3 is built from 17 residues. Unmatched junction bases numbered 12, after V lost 4 bases and J lost 1 base. The chain's CDR3 is CASSGGGTGTSNTEAFF. In nucleotides, the CDR3 is TGCGCCAGCAGCGGGGGAGGGACAGGAACTTCGAACACTGAAGCTTTCTTT.

DNA of the CDR3: TGTGCCAGCAGCTCCATGAGGGGGGCCGGCACAGATACGCAGTATTTT. Translated: CASSSMRGAGTDTQYF. The chain recombines TRBV6-6 with TRBJ2-3; the D gene could be TRBD1 or TRBD2 (6 bases each). The CDR3 loop spans 16 amino acids. CDR1 and CDR2 from the germline V gene are MNHNY and SVGAGI (reference sequence). V lost 6 bases, J lost 1 base, and 17 bases lay in between.

The chain employs TRBV21-1 and TRBJ1-5. TRBV21-1 represents a pseudogene. The length of the CDR3 is 15 residues. The CDR3, as DNA: TGTGCCAGATCTCGAGGGGGGGATAGCAATCAGCCCCAGCATTTT. This encodes CARSRGGDSNQPQHF.